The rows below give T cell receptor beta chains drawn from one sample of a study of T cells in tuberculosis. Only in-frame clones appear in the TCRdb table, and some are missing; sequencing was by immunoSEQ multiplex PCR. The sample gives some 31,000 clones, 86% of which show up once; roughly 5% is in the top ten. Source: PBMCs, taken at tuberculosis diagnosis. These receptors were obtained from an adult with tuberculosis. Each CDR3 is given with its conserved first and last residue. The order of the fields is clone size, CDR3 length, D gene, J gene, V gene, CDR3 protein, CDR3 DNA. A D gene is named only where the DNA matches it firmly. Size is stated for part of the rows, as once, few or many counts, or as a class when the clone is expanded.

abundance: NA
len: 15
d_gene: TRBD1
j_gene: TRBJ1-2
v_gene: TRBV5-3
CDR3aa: CARSIPTGQNYGYTF
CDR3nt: TGTGCCAGAAGCATCCCGACGGGACAGAACTATGGCTACACCTTC

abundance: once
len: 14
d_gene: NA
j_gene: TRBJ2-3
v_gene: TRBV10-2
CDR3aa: CASSDPSGTDTQYF
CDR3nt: TGCGCCAGCAGTGATCCTAGCGGCACAGATACGCAGTATTTT

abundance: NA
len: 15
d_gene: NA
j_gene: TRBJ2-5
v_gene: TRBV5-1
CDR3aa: CASSLAGGWQETQYF
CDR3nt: TGCGCCAGCAGCTTGGCGGGTGGGTGGCAAGAGACCCAGTACTTC

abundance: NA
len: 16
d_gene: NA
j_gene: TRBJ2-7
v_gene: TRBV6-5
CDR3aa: CASSYIQGGIGYEQYF
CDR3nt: TGTGCCAGCAGTTATATACAGGGTGGAATTGGCTACGAGCAGTACTTC

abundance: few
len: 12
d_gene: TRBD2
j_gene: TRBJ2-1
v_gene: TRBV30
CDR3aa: CAWKKLAGEQFF
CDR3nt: TGTGCCTGGAAAAAACTAGCGGGAGAGCAGTTCTTC

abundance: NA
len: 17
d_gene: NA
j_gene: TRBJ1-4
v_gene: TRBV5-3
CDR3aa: CARSSTGAGTTNEKLFF
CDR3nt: TGTGCCAGAAGCTCGACAGGTGCGGGCACAACTAATGAAAAACTGTTTTTT

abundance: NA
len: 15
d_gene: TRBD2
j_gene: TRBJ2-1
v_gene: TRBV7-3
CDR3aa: CASSPPGLANNEQFF
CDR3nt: TGTGCCAGCAGCCCGCCGGGACTAGCTAACAATGAGCAGTTCTTC

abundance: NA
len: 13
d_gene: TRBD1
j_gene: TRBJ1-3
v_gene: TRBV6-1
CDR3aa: CASPGTGINTIYF
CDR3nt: TGTGCCAGCCCCGGGACAGGGATAAACACCATATATTTT

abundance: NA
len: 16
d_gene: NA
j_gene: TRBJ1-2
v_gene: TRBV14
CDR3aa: CASSRAGGGRTYGYTF
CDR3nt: TGTGCCAGCAGCCGAGCGGGGGGAGGAAGAACCTATGGCTACACCTTC

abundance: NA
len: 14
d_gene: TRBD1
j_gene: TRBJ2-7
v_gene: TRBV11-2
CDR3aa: CASSLDRGAYEQYF
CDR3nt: TGTGCCAGCAGCTTGGACAGGGGAGCCTACGAGCAGTACTTC

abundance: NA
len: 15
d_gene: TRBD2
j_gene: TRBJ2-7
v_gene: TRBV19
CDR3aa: CASRDKAGGAYEQYF
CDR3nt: TGTGCCAGTAGGGATAAAGCGGGAGGGGCCTACGAGCAGTACTTC

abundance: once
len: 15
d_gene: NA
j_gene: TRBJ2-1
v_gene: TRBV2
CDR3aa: CASRESSGPYNEQFF
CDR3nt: TGTGCCAGCAGGGAATCGAGCGGTCCCTACAATGAGCAGTTCTTC

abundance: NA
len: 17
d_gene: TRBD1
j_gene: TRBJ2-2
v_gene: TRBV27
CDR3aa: CASSLIRRGTNTGELFF
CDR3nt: TGTGCCAGCAGTTTAATTCGCAGGGGGACGAACACCGGGGAGCTGTTTTTT

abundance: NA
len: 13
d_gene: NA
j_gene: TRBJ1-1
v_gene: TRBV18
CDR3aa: CASSPTTGSEAFF
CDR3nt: TGTGCCAGCTCACCAACCACAGGGAGCGAAGCTTTCTTT

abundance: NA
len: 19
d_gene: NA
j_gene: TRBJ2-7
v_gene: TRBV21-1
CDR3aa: CASSKEGWRIRGRPYEQYF
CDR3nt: TGTGCCAGCAGCAAAGAAGGGTGGAGGATCAGGGGGCGCCCCTACGAGCAGTACTTC

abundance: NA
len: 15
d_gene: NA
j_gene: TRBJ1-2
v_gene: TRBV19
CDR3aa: CASRSARESNYGYTF
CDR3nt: TGTGCCAGTAGGTCGGCACGGGAGAGTAACTATGGCTACACCTTC

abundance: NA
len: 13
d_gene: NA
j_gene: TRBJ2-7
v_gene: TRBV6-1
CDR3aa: CASSPTGAYEQYF
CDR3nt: TGTGCCAGCAGTCCGACAGGAGCCTACGAGCAGTACTTC

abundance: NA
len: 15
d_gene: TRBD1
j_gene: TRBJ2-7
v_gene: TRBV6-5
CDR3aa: CASRQTLTGGVEQYF
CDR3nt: TGTGCCAGCAGGCAAACACTGACAGGGGGCGTGGAGCAGTACTTC

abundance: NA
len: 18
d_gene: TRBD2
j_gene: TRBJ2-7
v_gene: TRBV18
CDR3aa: CASSPETPYGTSGYEQYF
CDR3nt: TGTGCCAGCTCACCTGAAACTCCCTACGGGACTAGCGGCTACGAGCAGTACTTC

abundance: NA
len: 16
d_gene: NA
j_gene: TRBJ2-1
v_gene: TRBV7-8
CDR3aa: CASSLARVWTYNEQFF
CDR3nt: TGTGCCAGCAGCTTAGCTCGGGTTTGGACCTACAATGAGCAGTTCTTC

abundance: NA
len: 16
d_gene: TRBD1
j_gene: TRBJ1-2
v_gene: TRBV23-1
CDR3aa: CASTKDGGQGWDGYTF
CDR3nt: TGCGCCAGCACCAAAGACGGGGGACAGGGATGGGATGGCTACACCTTC

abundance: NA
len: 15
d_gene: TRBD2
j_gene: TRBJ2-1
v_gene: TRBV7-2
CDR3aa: CASSLLRGAGNEQFF
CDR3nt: TGTGCCAGCAGCTTGTTGCGGGGGGCGGGGAATGAGCAGTTCTTC

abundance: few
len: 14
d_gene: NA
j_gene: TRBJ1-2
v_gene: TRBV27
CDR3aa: CASSSAGLGYGYTF
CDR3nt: TGTGCCAGCAGTTCCGCAGGGTTAGGCTATGGCTACACCTTC

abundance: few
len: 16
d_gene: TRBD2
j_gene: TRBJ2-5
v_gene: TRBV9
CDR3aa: CASSPHSGRGQETQYF
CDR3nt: TGTGCCAGCAGCCCTCATAGCGGGAGAGGGCAAGAGACCCAGTACTTC

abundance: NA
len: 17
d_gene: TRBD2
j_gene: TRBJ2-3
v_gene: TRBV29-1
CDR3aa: CSAGLAASQASTDTQYF
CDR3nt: TGCAGCGCGGGACTAGCGGCGAGCCAGGCTAGCACAGATACGCAGTATTTT

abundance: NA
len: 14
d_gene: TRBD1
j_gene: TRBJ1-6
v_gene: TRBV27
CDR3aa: CASSYGTVNSPLHF
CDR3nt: TGTGCCAGCAGTTACGGGACAGTGAATTCACCCCTCCACTTT

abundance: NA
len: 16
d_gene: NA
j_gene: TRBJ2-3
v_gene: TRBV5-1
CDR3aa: CASSLGQGGSTDTQYF
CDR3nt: TGCGCCAGCAGCTTGGGGCAGGGGGGATCCACAGATACGCAGTATTTT

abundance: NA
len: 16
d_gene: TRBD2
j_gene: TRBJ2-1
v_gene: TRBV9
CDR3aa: CASSVNPSGSYNEQFF
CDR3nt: TGTGCCAGCAGCGTGAATCCTAGCGGGAGCTACAATGAGCAGTTCTTC

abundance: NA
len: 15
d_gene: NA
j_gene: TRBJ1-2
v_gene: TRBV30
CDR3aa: CAWSVRGAPFYGYTF
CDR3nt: TGTGCCTGGAGTGTACGGGGGGCCCCATTCTATGGCTACACCTTC

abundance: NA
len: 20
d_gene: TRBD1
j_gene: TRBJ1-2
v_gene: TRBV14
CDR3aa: CASSQDGQPTGVWKWDGYTF
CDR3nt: TGTGCCAGCAGCCAAGATGGACAGCCGACAGGGGTTTGGAAGTGGGATGGCTACACCTTC

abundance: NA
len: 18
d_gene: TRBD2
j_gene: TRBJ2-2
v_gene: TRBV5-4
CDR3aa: CASSLGVAGGTNTGELFF
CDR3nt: TGTGCCAGCAGCTTGGGGGTAGCGGGAGGGACGAACACCGGGGAGCTGTTTTTT

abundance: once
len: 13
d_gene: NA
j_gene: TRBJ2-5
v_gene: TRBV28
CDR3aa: CASSPRGMETQYF
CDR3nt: TGTGCCAGCAGTCCCCGGGGGATGGAGACCCAGTACTTC

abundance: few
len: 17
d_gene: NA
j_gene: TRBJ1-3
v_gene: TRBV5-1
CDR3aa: CASSLSYQGQSGNTIYF
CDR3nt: TGCGCCAGCAGCTTGTCGTATCAGGGGCAATCTGGAAACACCATATATTTT

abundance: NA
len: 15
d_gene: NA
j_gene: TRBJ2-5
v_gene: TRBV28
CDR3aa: CASSKSGGRSETQYF
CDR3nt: TGTGCCAGCAGTAAAAGCGGTGGCAGGTCGGAGACCCAGTACTTC

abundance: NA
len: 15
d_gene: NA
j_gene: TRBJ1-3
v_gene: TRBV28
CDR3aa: CASSSRGFSGNTIYF
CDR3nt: TGTGCCAGCAGTTCTCGGGGGTTCTCTGGAAACACCATATATTTT

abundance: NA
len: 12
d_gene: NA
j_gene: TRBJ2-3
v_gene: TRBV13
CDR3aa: CASSSFTDTQYF
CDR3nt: TGTGCCAGCAGCTCGTTCACAGATACGCAGTATTTT

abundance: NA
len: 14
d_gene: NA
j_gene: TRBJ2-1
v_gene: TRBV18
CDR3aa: CASSPQGYYNEQFF
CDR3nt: TGTGCCAGCTCACCTCAGGGTTATTACAATGAGCAGTTCTTC

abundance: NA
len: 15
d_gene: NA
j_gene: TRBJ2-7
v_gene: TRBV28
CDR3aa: CASSSGQGTLYEQYF
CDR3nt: TGTGCCAGCAGTTCTGGCCAGGGTACCCTCTACGAGCAGTACTTC

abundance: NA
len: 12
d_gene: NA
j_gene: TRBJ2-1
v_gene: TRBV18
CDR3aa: CASSPSRGEQFF
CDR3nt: TGTGCCAGCTCACCTAGTCGAGGGGAGCAGTTCTTC

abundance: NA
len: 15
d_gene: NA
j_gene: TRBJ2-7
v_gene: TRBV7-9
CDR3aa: CASSSGGDRVYEQYF
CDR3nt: TGTGCCAGCAGCTCCGGGGGGGACAGGGTCTACGAGCAGTACTTC

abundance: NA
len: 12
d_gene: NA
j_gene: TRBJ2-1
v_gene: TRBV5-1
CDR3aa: CASSFAYNEQFF
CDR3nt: TGCGCCAGCAGCTTTGCGTACAATGAGCAGTTCTTC

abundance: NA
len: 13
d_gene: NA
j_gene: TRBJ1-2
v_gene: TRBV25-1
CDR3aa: CASTFGLEEGYTF
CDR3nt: TGTGCCAGCACCTTCGGACTCGAAGAGGGCTACACCTTC

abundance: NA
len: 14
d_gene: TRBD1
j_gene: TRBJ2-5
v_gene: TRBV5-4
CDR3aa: CASRGDRGRETQYF
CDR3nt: TGTGCCAGCAGGGGGGACAGGGGGCGAGAGACCCAGTACTTC

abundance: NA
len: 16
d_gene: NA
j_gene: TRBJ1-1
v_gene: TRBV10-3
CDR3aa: CATLNRAPRENTEAFF
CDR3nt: TGTGCCACGTTAAACCGGGCCCCGAGGGAAAACACTGAAGCTTTCTTT

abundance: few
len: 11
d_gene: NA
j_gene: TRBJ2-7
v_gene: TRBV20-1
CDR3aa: CSAILRGEQYF
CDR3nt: TGCAGTGCTATCCTTAGAGGCGAGCAGTACTTC

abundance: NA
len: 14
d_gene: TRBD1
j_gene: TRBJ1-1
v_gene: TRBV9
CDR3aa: CASTIGAGGTEAFF
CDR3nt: TGTGCCAGCACCATAGGGGCAGGGGGCACTGAAGCTTTCTTT

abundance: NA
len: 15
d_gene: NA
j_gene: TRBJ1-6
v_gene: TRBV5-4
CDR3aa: CASSLDQGINSPLHF
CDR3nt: TGTGCCAGCAGCTTGGACCAGGGGATTAATTCACCCCTCCACTTT

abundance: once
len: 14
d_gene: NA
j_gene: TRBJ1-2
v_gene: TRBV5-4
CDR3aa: CASSLSGQGLGYTF
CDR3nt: TGTGCCAGCAGCTTGTCAGGGCAGGGTTTAGGTTACACCTTC